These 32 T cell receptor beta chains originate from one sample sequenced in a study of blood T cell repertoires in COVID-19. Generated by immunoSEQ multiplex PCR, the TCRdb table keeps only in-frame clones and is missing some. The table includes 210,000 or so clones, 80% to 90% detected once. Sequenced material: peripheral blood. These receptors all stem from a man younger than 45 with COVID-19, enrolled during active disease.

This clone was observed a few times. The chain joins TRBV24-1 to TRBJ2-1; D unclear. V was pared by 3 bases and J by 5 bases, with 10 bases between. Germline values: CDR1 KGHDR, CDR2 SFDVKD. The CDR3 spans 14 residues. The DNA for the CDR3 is TGTGCCACCAGTGATCCACCGCGAGACAATGAGCAGTTCTTC. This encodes CATSDPPRDNEQFF.

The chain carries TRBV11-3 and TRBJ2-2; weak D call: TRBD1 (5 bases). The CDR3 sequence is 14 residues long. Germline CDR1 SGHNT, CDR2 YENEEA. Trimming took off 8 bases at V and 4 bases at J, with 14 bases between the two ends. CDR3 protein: CASSGAVSTGELFF. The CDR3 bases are TGTGCCAGCTCTGGGGCGGTGAGCACCGGGGAGCTGTTTTTT.

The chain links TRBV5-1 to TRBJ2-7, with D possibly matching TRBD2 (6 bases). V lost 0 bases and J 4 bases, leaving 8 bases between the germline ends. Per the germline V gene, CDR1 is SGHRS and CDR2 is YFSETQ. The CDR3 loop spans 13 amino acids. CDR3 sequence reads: CASSLGAGYEQYF. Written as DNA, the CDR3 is TGCGCCAGCAGCTTGGGGGCGGGATACGAGCAGTACTTC.

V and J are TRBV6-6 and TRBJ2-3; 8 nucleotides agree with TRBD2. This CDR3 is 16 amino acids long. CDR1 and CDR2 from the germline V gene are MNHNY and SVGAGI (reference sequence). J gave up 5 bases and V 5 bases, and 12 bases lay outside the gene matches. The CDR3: CASSRTLAGLGDTQYF. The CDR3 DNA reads TGTGCCAGCAGTCGAACTTTAGCGGGGCTCGGAGATACGCAGTATTTT.

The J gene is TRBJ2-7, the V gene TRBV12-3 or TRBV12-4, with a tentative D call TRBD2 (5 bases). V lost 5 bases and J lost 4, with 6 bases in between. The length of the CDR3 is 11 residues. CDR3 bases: TGTGCCAGCAGTGGCGGGTACGAGCAGTACTTC. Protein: CASSGGYEQYF.

The CDR3 DNA reads TGCGCCAGCAGCCAAGGATGGACTAGCGGTTACAATGAGCAGTTCTTC. Protein: CASSQGWTSGYNEQFF. The rearrangement joins TRBV4-3 to TRBJ2-1, with TRBD2 matching 10 bases. This CDR3 region has 16 residues. V gave up 1 base and J gave up 4 bases; unmatched junction bases: 4. CDR1 is LGHNA and CDR2 is YSLEER in the germline V gene.

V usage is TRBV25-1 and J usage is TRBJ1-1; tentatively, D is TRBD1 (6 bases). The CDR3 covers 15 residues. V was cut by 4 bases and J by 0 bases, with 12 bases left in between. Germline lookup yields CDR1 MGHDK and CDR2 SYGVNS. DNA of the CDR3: TGTGCCAGCAGTGTACTACAGGGAGTGAACACTGAAGCTTTCTTT. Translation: CASSVLQGVNTEAFF.

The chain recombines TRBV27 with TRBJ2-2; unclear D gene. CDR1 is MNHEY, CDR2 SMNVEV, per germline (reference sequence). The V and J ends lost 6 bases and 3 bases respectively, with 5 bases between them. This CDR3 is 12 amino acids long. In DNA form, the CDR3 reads TGTGCCAGCAGCGGAGACACCGGGGAGCTGTTTTTT. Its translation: CASSGDTGELFF.

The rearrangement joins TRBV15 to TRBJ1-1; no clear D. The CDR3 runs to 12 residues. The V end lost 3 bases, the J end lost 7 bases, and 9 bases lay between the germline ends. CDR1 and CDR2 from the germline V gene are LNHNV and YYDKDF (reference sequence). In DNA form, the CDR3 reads TGTGCCACCAGCAGTTTACGGTATGAAGCTTTCTTT. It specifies CATSSLRYEAFF. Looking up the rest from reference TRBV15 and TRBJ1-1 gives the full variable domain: DAMVIQNPRYQVTQFGKPVTLSCSQTLNHNVMYWYQQKSSQAPKLLFHYYDKDFNNEADTPDNFQSRRPNTSFCFLDIRSPGLGDTAMYLCATSSLRYEAFFGQGTRLTVV.

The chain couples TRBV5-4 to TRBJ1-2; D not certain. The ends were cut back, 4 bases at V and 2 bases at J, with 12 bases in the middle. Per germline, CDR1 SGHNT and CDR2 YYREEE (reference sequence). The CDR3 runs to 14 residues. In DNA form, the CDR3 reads TGTGCCAGCAGCAGGAGTCTCGAGAACTATGGCTACACCTTC. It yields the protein CASSRSLENYGYTF. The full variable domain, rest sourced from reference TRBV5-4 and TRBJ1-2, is ETGVTQSPTHLIKTRGQQVTLRCSSQSGHNTVSWYQQALGQGPQFIFQYYREEENGRGNFPPRFSGLQFPNYSSELNVNALELDDSALYLCASSRSLENYGYTFGSGTRLTVV.

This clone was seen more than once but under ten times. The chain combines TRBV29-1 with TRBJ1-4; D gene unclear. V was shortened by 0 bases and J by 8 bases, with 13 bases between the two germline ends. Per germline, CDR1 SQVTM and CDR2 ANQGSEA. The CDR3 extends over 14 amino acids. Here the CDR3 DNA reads TGCAGCGTTGAAGATAACGAGGCCCGAGAAAAACTGTTTTTT. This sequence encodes CSVEDNEAREKLFF.

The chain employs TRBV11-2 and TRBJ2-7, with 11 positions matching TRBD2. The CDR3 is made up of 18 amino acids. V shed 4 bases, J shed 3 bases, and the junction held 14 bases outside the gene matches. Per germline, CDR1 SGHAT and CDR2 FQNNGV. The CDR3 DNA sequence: TGTGCCAGCAGCTCAGGGGTTAGTGTCGGGACTAGCGGCTACGAGCAGTACTTC. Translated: CASSSGVSVGTSGYEQYF.

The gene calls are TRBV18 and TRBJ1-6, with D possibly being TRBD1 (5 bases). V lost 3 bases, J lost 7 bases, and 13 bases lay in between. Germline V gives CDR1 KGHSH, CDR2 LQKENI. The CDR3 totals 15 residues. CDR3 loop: CASSPQPGRNSPLHF. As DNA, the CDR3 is TGTGCCAGCTCACCCCAGCCAGGGAGGAATTCACCCCTCCACTTT.

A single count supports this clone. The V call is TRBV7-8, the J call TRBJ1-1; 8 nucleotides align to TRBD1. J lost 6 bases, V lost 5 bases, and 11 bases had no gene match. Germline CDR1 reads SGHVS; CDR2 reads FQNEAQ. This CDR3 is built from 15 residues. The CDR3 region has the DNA TGTGCCAGCAGCCAGAGACAGGGGATCGGCCCTGAAGCTTTCTTT. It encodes CASSQRQGIGPEAFF.

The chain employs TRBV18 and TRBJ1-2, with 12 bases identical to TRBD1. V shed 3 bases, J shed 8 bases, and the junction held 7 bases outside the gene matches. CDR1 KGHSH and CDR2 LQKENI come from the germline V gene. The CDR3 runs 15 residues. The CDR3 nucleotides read TGTGCCAGCTCACCTTCCGGGACAGGGGGCGTCGGCTACACCTTC. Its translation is CASSPSGTGGVGYTF.

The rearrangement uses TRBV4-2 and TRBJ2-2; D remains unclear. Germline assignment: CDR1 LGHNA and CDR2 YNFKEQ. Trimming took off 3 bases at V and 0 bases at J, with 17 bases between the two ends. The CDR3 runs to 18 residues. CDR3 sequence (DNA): TGTGCCAGCAGCCATCCCGTACGAGTACTAACGAACACCGGGGAGCTGTTTTTT. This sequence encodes CASSHPVRVLTNTGELFF.

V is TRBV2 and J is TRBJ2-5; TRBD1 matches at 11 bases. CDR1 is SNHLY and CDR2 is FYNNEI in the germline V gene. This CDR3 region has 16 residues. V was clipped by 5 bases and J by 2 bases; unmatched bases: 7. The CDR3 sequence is CASSLAGTGGQETQYF. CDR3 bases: TGTGCCAGCAGTCTTGCCGGGACAGGGGGTCAAGAGACCCAGTACTTC.

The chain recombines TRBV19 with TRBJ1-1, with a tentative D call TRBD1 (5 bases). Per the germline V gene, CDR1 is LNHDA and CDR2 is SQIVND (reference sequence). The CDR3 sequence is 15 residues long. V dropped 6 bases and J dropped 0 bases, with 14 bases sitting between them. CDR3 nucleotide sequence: TGTGCCAGTAGGGGCAGGGCCAATTTGAACACTGAAGCTTTCTTT. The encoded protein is CASRGRANLNTEAFF.

CDR3 nucleotide sequence: TGTGCCACCAGCAGAGATCTGGGTAGCCCCGACGAGCAGTACTTC. Its translation: CATSRDLGSPDEQYF. V and J are TRBV15 and TRBJ2-7; D not resolved. The CDR3 runs to 15 residues. Trimming removed 0 bases from V and 5 bases from J, with 14 bases in between. From germline, CDR1 is LNHNV and CDR2 YYDKDF (reference sequence).

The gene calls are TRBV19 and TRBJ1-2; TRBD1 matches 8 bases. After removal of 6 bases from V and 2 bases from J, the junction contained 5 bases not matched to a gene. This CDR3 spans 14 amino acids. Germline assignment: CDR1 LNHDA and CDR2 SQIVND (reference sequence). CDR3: CASRYRGTNYGYTF. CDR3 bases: TGTGCCAGTAGGTACAGGGGGACGAACTATGGCTACACCTTC.

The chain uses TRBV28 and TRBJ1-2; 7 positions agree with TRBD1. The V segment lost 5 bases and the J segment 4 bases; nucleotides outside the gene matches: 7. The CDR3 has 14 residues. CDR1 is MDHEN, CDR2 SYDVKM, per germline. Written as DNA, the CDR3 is TGTGCCAGCAGTCAACCGGGACAGACCTATGGCTACACCTTC. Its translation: CASSQPGQTYGYTF.

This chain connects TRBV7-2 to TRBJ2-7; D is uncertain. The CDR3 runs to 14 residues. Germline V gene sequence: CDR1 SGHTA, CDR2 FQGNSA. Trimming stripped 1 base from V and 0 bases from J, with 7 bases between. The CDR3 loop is CASSLGPRSYEQYF. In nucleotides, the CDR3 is TGTGCCAGCAGCTTAGGGCCCCGCTCCTACGAGCAGTACTTC.

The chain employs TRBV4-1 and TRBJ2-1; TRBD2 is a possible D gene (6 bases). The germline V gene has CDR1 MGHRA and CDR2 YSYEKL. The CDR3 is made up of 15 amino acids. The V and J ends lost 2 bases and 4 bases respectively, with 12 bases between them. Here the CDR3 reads CASSQRGTPYNEQFF. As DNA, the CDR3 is TGCGCCAGCAGCCAACGGGGGACTCCTTACAATGAGCAGTTCTTC.

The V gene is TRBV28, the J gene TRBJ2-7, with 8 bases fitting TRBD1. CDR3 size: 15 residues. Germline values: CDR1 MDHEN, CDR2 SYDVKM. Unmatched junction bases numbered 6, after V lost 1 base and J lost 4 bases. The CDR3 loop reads CASSLFLQGAYEQYF. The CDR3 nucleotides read TGTGCCAGCAGTTTATTCCTTCAGGGGGCTTACGAGCAGTACTTC.

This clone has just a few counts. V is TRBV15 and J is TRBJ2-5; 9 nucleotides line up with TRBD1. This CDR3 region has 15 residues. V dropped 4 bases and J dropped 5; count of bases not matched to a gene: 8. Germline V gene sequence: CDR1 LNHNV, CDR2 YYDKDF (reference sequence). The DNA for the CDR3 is TGTGCCACCAGCAAACAGACAGGGGGTGGGGAGACCCAGTACTTC. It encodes CATSKQTGGGETQYF. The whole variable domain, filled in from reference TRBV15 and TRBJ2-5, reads DAMVIQNPRYQVTQFGKPVTLSCSQTLNHNVMYWYQQKSSQAPKLLFHYYDKDFNNEADTPDNFQSRRPNTSFCFLDIRSPGLGDTAMYLCATSKQTGGGETQYFGPGTRLLVL.

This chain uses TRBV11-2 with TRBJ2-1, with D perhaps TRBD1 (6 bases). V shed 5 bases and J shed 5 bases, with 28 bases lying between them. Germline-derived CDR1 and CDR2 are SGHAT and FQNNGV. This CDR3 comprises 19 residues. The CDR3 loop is CASSPTRGGAHLLDNEQFF. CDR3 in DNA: TGTGCCAGCAGCCCAACCCGAGGGGGAGCGCACCTTCTGGACAATGAGCAGTTCTTC.

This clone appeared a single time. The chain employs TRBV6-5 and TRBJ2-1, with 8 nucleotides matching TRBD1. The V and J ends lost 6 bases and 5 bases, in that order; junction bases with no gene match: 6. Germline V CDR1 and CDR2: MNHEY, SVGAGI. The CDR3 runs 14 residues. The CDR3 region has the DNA TGTGCCAGCAGCCCCCGGACAGGGAACAATGAGCAGTTCTTC. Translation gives CASSPRTGNNEQFF.

Written as DNA, the CDR3 is TGTGCCTGGAGTACCCCAGGACAGTTCTATGGCTACACCTTC. Translation gives CAWSTPGQFYGYTF. The chain combines TRBV30 with TRBJ1-2; TRBD1 might be the D (6 bases). V was pared by 2 bases and J by 4 bases, with 14 bases between. This CDR3 is built from 14 residues. The germline V gene has CDR1 GTSNPN and CDR2 SVGIG (reference sequence). Based on the CDR3 plus reference TRBV30 and TRBJ1-2, the full variable domain is SQTIHQWPATLVQPVGSPLSLECTVEGTSNPNLYWYRQAAGRGLQLLFYSVGIGQISSEVPQNLSASRPQDRQFILSSKKLLLSDSGFYLCAWSTPGQFYGYTFGSGTRLTVV.

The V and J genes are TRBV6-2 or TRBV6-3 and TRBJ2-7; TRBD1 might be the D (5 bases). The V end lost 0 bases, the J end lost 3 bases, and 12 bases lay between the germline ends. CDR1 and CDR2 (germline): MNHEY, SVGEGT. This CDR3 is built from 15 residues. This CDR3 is CASSYSKQAIYEQYF. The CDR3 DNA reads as TGTGCCAGCAGTTACTCGAAACAGGCTATCTACGAGCAGTACTTC.

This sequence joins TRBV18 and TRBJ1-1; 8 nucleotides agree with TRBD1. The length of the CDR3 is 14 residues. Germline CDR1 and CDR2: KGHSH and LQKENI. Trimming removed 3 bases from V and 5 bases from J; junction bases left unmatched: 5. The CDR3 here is CASSPGTGETEAFF. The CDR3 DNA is TGTGCCAGCTCACCCGGGACAGGAGAAACTGAAGCTTTCTTT.

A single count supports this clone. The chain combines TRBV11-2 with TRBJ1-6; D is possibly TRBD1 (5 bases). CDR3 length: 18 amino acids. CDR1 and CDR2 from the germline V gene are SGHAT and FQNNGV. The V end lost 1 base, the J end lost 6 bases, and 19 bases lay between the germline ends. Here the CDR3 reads CASSLGYSGGVGNSPLHF. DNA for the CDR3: TGTGCCAGCAGCTTAGGATATTCAGGAGGGGTGGGTAATTCACCCCTCCACTTT.

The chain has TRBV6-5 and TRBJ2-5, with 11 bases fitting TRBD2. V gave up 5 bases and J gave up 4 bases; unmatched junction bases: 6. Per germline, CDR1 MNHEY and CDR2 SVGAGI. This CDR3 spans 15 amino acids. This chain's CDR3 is CASSTIAGGRETQYF. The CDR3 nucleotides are TGTGCCAGCAGTACTATAGCGGGGGGGCGAGAGACCCAGTACTTC.